A single sample gave rise to the 21 T cell receptor beta chains below, sequenced in a study of blood T cell repertoires in COVID-19. Measured with immunoSEQ multiplex PCR; TCRdb has only the in-frame clones, and not every one. Of around 43,000 clones in the sample, around 90% were seen once. Sample: peripheral blood. These receptors were collected from a man in his fifties or sixties with active COVID-19.

This chain uses TRBV28 with TRBJ1-5; D unclear. Trimming stripped 9 bases from V and 6 bases from J, with 6 bases between. Germline assignment: CDR1 MDHEN and CDR2 SYDVKM. The CDR3 has 10 amino acids. The CDR3 DNA reads as TGTGCCAGTTCGTCTCAGCCCCAGCATTTT. Its translation: CASSSQPQHF.

The chain combines TRBV12-3 or TRBV12-4 with TRBJ2-5; no clear D. V was clipped by 3 bases and J by 5 bases, with 7 bases between them. The length of the CDR3 is 12 residues. This chain's CDR3 is CASSFSRETQYF. The CDR3 bases are TGTGCCAGCAGTTTCTCTAGGGAGACCCAGTACTTC.

The chain carries TRBV4-1 and TRBJ2-7, with 9 bases fitting TRBD1. The CDR3 length is 16 residues. V lost 1 base to trimming and J lost 6 bases; unmatched junction nucleotides: 10. Germline CDR1 and CDR2: MGHRA and YSYEKL. The CDR3 nucleotides read TGCGCCAGCAGCCAAGGACACGGGACAGGGCAAGGCGAGCAGTACTTC. This gives the protein CASSQGHGTGQGEQYF.

V and J are TRBV27 and TRBJ1-2, with TRBD1 identical over 8 bases. V lost 4 bases, J lost 6 bases, and 10 bases stayed unmatched. Germline V gene data show CDR1 as MNHEY and CDR2 as SMNVEV (reference sequence). This CDR3 contains 15 residues. Written as DNA, the CDR3 is TGTGCCAGCAGTTCCCCCGGACAGGGAATAAATGGCTACACCTTC. Protein sequence: CASSSPGQGINGYTF.

This rearrangement joins TRBV3-1 (or the pseudogene TRBV3-2) to TRBJ2-3; 13 positions match TRBD2. This CDR3 contains 16 residues. Germline V CDR1 and CDR2: LGHDT, YNNKEL (reference sequence). V shed 5 bases and J 4 bases; nucleotides not matched to a gene: 6. The CDR3 nucleotides are TGTGCCAGCAGCGCGACTAGCGGGAGGCGTGCAGATACGCAGTATTTT. Its translation: CASSATSGRRADTQYF.

V and J are TRBV9 and TRBJ1-1; D is undetermined. The germline V gene encodes CDR1 SGDLS and CDR2 YYNGEE. V was clipped by 0 bases and J by 1 base, with 7 bases between them. The CDR3 length is 14 residues. The CDR3 loop is CASSVAPRNTEAFF. DNA of the CDR3: TGTGCCAGCAGCGTAGCTCCCCGGAACACTGAAGCTTTCTTT.

The V gene is TRBV7-8, the J gene TRBJ1-5, with D maybe TRBD1 (5 bases). The germline V gene encodes CDR1 SGHVS and CDR2 FQNEAQ. CDR3 size: 14 residues. Trimming shortened V by 5 bases and J by 0 bases, and 8 bases separated the two germline ends. The DNA for the CDR3 is TGTGCCAGCAGCGCGACAGCTAGCAATCAGCCCCAGCATTTT. It specifies CASSATASNQPQHF.

The V gene is TRBV9, the J gene TRBJ1-2, with D perhaps TRBD1 (5 bases). From germline, CDR1 is SGDLS and CDR2 YYNGEE. The V end was cut by 3 bases, the J end by 9 bases, with 15 bases between. The CDR3 consists of 13 residues. CDR3: CASSGEGLGSYTF. The CDR3 DNA reads TGTGCCAGCAGCGGGGAGGGACTAGGCAGCTACACCTTC.

This chain uses TRBV11-3 with TRBJ2-5; 10 bases are shared with TRBD2. The germline CDR1 and CDR2 sequences are SGHNT and YENEEA. V shed 5 bases, J shed 4 bases, and the junction held 10 bases outside the gene matches. There are 16 residues in the CDR3. In nucleotides, the CDR3 is TGTGCCAGCAGCCTTTCTAGCGGGAGTTGGGGAGAGACCCAGTACTTC. It encodes CASSLSSGSWGETQYF.

V is TRBV6-1 and J is TRBJ2-3; the match to TRBD2 covers 10 bases. Germline V CDR1 and CDR2: MNHNS, SASEGT. The ends lost 3 bases at V and 2 bases at J; junction bases unmatched: 5. This CDR3 contains 16 residues. The CDR3 sequence is CASSETLAGLTDTQYF. The CDR3 bases are TGTGCCAGCAGTGAGACACTAGCGGGGCTCACAGATACGCAGTATTTT.

The chain joins TRBV7-9 to TRBJ1-2; no firm D call. V lost 5 bases, J lost 7 bases, and 17 bases lay in between. The CDR3 runs to 14 residues. Germline CDR1 and CDR2: SEHNR and FQNEAQ (reference sequence). DNA for the CDR3: TGTGCCAGCAGCCCCAACACGGCTTCGGGTGGCTACACCTTC. It codes for CASSPNTASGGYTF.

Comment on this clone: This sample includes further DNA sequences coding for the same CDR3. The rearrangement uses TRBV7-9 and TRBJ2-7; D may be TRBD1 (5 bases). The CDR3 is made up of 11 amino acids. The germline V gene encodes CDR1 SEHNR and CDR2 FQNEAQ (reference sequence). Between the trimmed V and J ends, which lost 5 bases and 4 bases, there was a span of 6 bases. CDR3 residues: CASSPGYEQYF. The DNA for the CDR3 is TGTGCCAGCAGCCCAGGGTACGAGCAGTACTTC.

This chain links TRBV21-1 with TRBJ2-2; TRBD1, the D gene given by the table, was not confirmed from the DNA. TRBV21-1 is annotated as a pseudogene. This CDR3 comprises 15 residues. The CDR3 sequence is CASSRDREDTGELFF. The CDR3 DNA follows: TGTGCCAGCAGCCGGGACAGGGAGGACACCGGGGAGCTGTTTTTT.

This clone was observed at least ten times. J is TRBJ2-3 and V is TRBV10-2, with a weak D call TRBD1 (6 bases). CDR1 and CDR2 (germline): WSHSY, SAAADI. This CDR3 contains 14 residues. Deletions cut 11 bases from V and 4 bases from J, with 19 bases between. The CDR3 here is CASSSGVISDTQYF. For the CDR3, the DNA is TGCGCCTCATCCTCAGGGGTCATTTCAGATACGCAGTATTTT.

A remark on this clone: One end of the junction does not line up with germline, which may come from a read error. J is TRBJ2-2 and V is TRBV28; 9 nucleotides align to TRBD2. The germline CDR1 and CDR2 sequences are MDHEN and SYDVKM. CDR3 size: 18 residues. The DNA for the CDR3 is TGTGCCGGCAGTTCCGGTCTAGGAGCGGGAGGTTTCACCGGGGAGCTGTTTTTT. Amino acid sequence: CAGSSGLGAGGFTGELFF.

This clone appeared a single time. V is TRBV30 and J is TRBJ2-1, with D tentatively TRBD2 (6 bases). The V end lost 5 bases, the J end lost 0 bases, and 11 bases lay between the germline ends. The germline V gene has CDR1 GTSNPN and CDR2 SVGIG (reference sequence). This CDR3 has 14 residues. CDR3 amino acids: CAWSGGSSYNEQFF. The CDR3 DNA is TGTGCCTGGTCCGGGGGAAGCTCCTACAATGAGCAGTTCTTC.

The chain couples TRBV5-1 to TRBJ2-5, with 8 bases aligning to TRBD2. J was trimmed by 5 bases and V by 4 bases; bases with no gene match: 10. Germline V CDR1 and CDR2: SGHRS, YFSETQ. This CDR3 contains 15 residues. The CDR3 reads CASSPPGGGGETQYF. Here the CDR3 DNA reads TGCGCCAGCAGCCCCCCCGGGGGGGGTGGGGAGACCCAGTACTTC.

This CDR3 is CASSWGLAGSNEQFF. Written as DNA, the CDR3 is TGCGCCAGCAGCTGGGGACTAGCGGGAAGTAATGAGCAGTTCTTC. V and J are TRBV5-1 and TRBJ2-1, with 13 bases that match TRBD2. Trimming took 3 bases from V and 7 from J; bases not matched to a gene: 4. Germline CDR1 is SGHRS and CDR2 is YFSETQ. The CDR3 extends over 15 amino acids.

This clone was found once. This rearrangement joins TRBV20-1 to TRBJ2-1; tentatively, D is TRBD2 (5 bases). Germline CDR1 reads DFQATT; CDR2 reads SNEGSKA (reference sequence). Trimming shortened V by 3 bases and J by 6 bases, and 12 bases separated the two germline ends. This CDR3 contains 13 residues. In nucleotides, the CDR3 is TGCAGTGCTAGTGCCCGGACTGTCAATGAGCAGTTCTTC. Amino acids: CSASARTVNEQFF.

The J gene is TRBJ1-2, the V gene TRBV4-1; no definite D call. V was shortened by 4 bases and J by 8 bases, with 20 bases between the two germline ends. Germline CDR1 MGHRA, CDR2 YSYEKL. The CDR3 extends over 15 amino acids. This CDR3 is CASSPPQEALGGYTF. The CDR3 bases are TGCGCCAGCAGCCCCCCCCAGGAGGCCTTAGGGGGCTACACCTTC.

In this sample, this clone turned up once. This CDR3 is CASSKGGNQPQHF. Here the CDR3 DNA reads TGTGCCAGCAGCAAGGGGGGCAATCAGCCCCAGCATTTT. This chain links TRBV13 with TRBJ1-5; D might be TRBD1 (6 bases). The length of the CDR3 is 13 residues. CDR1 and CDR2 from the germline V gene are PRHDT and FYEKMQ (reference sequence). Trimming removed 5 bases from V and 2 bases from J, with 7 bases in between. Using reference TRBV13 and TRBJ1-5 for the parts outside the CDR3, the full variable domain is AAGVIQSPRHLIKEKRETATLKCYPIPRHDTVYWYQQGPGQDPQFLISFYEKMQSDKGSIPDRFSAQQFSDYHSELNMSSLELGDSALYFCASSKGGNQPQHFGDGTRLSIL.